Each of the 10 T cell receptor beta chains below was sequenced from the same sample in a study of cytomegalovirus exposure and HLA in healthy donors. The PCR had 60 Vbeta and 13 Jbeta primers. Method: immunoSEQ multiplex PCR; TCRdb's copy keeps in-frame clones and lacks some. This sample has 130,000 or so clones, with about four fifths found just once. The source material was PBMCs. These receptor sequences come from a man aged 25 to 40 in good health and CMV-seronegative.

The chain couples TRBV5-1 to TRBJ2-3, with unresolved D. CDR1 and CDR2 from the germline V gene are SGHRS and YFSETQ. The length of the CDR3 is 12 residues. V was trimmed by 0 bases and J by 6 bases, leaving 5 bases between them. DNA for the CDR3: TGCGCCAGCAGCTTGGTCGGTGATACGCAGTATTTT. It yields the protein CASSLVGDTQYF.

This sequence joins TRBV28 and TRBJ2-6; D may be TRBD1 (6 bases). Germline lookup yields CDR1 MDHEN and CDR2 SYDVKM. V lost 7 bases and J lost 1, with 17 bases in between. The length of the CDR3 is 17 residues. CDR3 amino acids: CASTPRGANSGANVLTF. DNA for the CDR3: TGTGCCAGCACCCCCAGGGGTGCTAATTCTGGGGCCAACGTCCTGACTTTC.

The rearrangement links TRBV6-1 to TRBJ2-3; the D gene is possibly TRBD1 (6 bases). This CDR3 region has 14 residues. CDR1 is MNHNS, CDR2 SASEGT, per germline. Trimming pared 0 bases from V and 5 bases from J, leaving 9 bases between. The CDR3 nucleotides read TGTGCCAGCAGTGAAGCAGGGGGTGGAGATACGCAGTATTTT. Translated: CASSEAGGGDTQYF.

The gene calls are TRBV7-9 and TRBJ2-1; 7 bases match TRBD2. The CDR3 consists of 15 residues. The germline CDR1 and CDR2 sequences are SEHNR and FQNEAQ (reference sequence). The trim removed 3 bases at V and 7 bases at J, leaving 9 bases unmatched. The DNA for the CDR3 is TGTGCCAGCAGCTTTGGCCGGGGGGACGGGAATGAGCAGTTCTTC. This codes for CASSFGRGDGNEQFF.

The V and J genes are TRBV5-1 and TRBJ1-4, with no clear D. Between the trimmed V and J ends, which lost 0 bases and 0 bases, there was a span of 9 bases. CDR3 length: 16 amino acids. Germline V gene sequence: CDR1 SGHRS, CDR2 YFSETQ. CDR3 nucleotides: TGCGCCAGCAGCTTGGCTAGTCGTCCAACTAATGAAAAACTGTTTTTT. It is translated as CASSLASRPTNEKLFF.

This chain uses TRBV5-1 with TRBJ1-6, with TRBD1 as a possible D gene (6 bases). The germline gives CDR1 SGHRS, CDR2 YFSETQ. The CDR3 is 14 residues long. The V end was cut by 2 bases, the J end by 9 bases, with 12 bases between. The CDR3, as DNA: TGCGCCAGCAGCTTCAAGGGGGATGGTTCACCCCTCCACTTT. It encodes CASSFKGDGSPLHF.

The chain joins TRBV7-8 to TRBJ2-7; 9 bases map to TRBD2. Per the germline V gene, CDR1 is SGHVS and CDR2 is FQNEAQ. The junction had 20 bases not matched to a gene; V was cut back by 6 bases and J by 5 bases. The CDR3 loop spans 18 amino acids. The CDR3: CASRQRGGSGRWIDEQYF. In DNA, the CDR3 is TGTGCCAGCAGACAACGAGGTGGTAGCGGGAGATGGATTGACGAGCAGTACTTC.

CDR3 loop: CASSPIAGQKGYEQYF. The DNA of the CDR3 is TGTGCCAGCAGCCCTATCGCGGGACAGAAAGGCTACGAGCAGTACTTC. The chain has TRBV27 and TRBJ2-7, with a possible D match to TRBD1 (7 bases). V dropped 6 bases and J dropped 3 bases, with 21 bases sitting between them. CDR3 length equals 16 residues. The V gene's germline CDR1 is MNHEY and CDR2 SMNVEV (reference sequence).

V is TRBV28 and J is TRBJ2-7; 8 nucleotides line up with TRBD2. Germline V gene data show CDR1 as MDHEN and CDR2 as SYDVKM. The CDR3 is 13 amino acids. Losses at the gene ends were 7 bases for V and 4 bases for J; bases not matched to a gene: 6. CDR3 in amino acids: CASIAGGTYEQYF. CDR3 nucleotide sequence: TGTGCCAGCATTGCGGGAGGAACGTACGAGCAGTACTTC. Drawing the rest from reference TRBV28 and TRBJ2-7, the complete variable domain is DVKVTQSSRYLVKRTGEKVFLECVQDMDHENMFWYRQDPGLGLRLIYFSYDVKMKEKGDIPEGYSVSREKKERFSLILESASTNQTSMYLCASIAGGTYEQYFGPGTRLTVT.

The rearrangement joins TRBV6-5 to TRBJ1-1, with 7 bases aligning to TRBD1. The ends lost 5 bases at V and 1 base at J; junction bases unmatched: 7. Germline CDR1 and CDR2: MNHEY and SVGAGI. The CDR3 is 15 amino acids. The CDR3 protein is CASSTGDGWNTEAFF. Written as DNA, the CDR3 is TGTGCCAGCAGTACAGGGGACGGATGGAACACTGAAGCTTTCTTT.